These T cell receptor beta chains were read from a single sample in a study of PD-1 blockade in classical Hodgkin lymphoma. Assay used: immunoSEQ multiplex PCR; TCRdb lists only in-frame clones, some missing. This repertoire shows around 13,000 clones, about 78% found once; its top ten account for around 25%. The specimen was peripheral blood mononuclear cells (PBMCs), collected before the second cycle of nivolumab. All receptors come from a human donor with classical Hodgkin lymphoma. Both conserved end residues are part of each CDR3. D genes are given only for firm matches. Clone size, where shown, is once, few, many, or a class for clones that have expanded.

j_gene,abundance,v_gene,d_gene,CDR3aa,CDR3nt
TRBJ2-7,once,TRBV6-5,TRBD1,CASSKDRGLIYEQYF,TGTGCCAGCAGCAAAGACAGGGGGCTGATCTACGAGCAGTACTTC
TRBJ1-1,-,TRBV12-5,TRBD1,CASGLQYGRDRLVYGNTEAFF,TGTGCTAGTGGTTTGCAGTACGGACGGGACAGGTTAGTGTATGGGAACACTGAAGCTTTCTTT
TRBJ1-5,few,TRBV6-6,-,CASRKGVSNQPQHF,TGTGCCAGCAGGAAGGGGGTGAGCAATCAGCCCCAGCATTTT
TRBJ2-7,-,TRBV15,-,CATSRDDRGPSYEQYF,TGTGCCACCAGCAGAGACGATCGGGGCCCCTCCTACGAGCAGTACTTC
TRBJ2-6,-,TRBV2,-,CASSTRDSIQSRANVLTF,TGTGCCAGCAGTACACGAGATTCGATACAAAGTCGGGCCAACGTCCTGACTTTC
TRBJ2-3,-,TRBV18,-,CASSPTASTDTQYF,TGTGCCAGCTCACCGACGGCTAGCACAGATACGCAGTATTTT
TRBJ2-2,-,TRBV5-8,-,CASIGVNTGELFF,TGTGCCAGCATAGGGGTGAACACCGGGGAGCTGTTTTTT
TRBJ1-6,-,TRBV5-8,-,CASSLVMSSPLHF,TGTGCCAGCAGCTTGGTCATGTCTTCACCCCTCCACTTT
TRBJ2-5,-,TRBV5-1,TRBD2,CASSLGVAGDETQYF,TGCGCCAGCAGCTTGGGGGTAGCGGGGGATGAGACCCAGTACTTC
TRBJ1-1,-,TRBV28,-,CASSFLTGREAFF,TGTGCCAGCAGTTTTTTGACAGGACGTGAAGCTTTCTTT
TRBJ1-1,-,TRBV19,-,CASSISGLQNTEAFF,TGTGCCAGTAGTATAAGTGGGCTGCAGAACACTGAAGCTTTCTTT
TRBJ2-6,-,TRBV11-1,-,CASSSGLSGANVLTF,TGTGCCAGCAGCTCCGGCCTCTCTGGGGCCAACGTCCTGACTTTC
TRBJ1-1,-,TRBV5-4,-,CASSLERTSLNTEAFF,TGTGCCAGCAGCCTCGAGAGAACCTCGCTGAACACTGAAGCTTTCTTT
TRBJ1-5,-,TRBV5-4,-,CASSLTGNNQPQHF,TGTGCCAGCAGCTTGACAGGGAACAATCAGCCCCAGCATTTT
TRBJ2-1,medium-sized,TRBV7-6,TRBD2,CASSPKVASSGGYNEQFF,TGTGCCAGCAGCCCTAAGGTGGCGTCTAGCGGGGGGTACAATGAGCAGTTCTTC
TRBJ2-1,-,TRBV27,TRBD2,CASSFQFLIAGGDEQFF,TGTGCCAGCAGTTTCCAATTTTTGATAGCGGGGGGTGATGAGCAGTTCTTC
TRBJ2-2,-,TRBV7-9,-,CASSVQNTGELFF,TGTGCCAGCAGCGTACAGAACACCGGGGAGCTGTTTTTT
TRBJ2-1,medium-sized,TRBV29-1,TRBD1,CSVQGQGVYNEQFF,TGCAGCGTCCAGGGACAGGGTGTCTACAATGAGCAGTTCTTC
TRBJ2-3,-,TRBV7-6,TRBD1,CASSLGRDRPTDTQYF,TGTGCCAGCAGCTTAGGCCGGGACAGGCCTACAGATACGCAGTATTTT
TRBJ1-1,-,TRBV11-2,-,CASSLDHSREAFF,TGTGCCAGCAGCTTAGATCATAGCCGTGAAGCTTTCTTT
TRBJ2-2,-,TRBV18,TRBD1,CASSHDRVGNTGELFF,TGTGCCAGCTCACACGACAGGGTCGGGAACACCGGGGAGCTGTTTTTT
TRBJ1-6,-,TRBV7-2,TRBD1,CASSLAPGTGGRSLHF,TGTGCCAGCAGCTTGGCCCCCGGGACAGGGGGCAGATCCCTCCACTTT
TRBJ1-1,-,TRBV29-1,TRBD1,CSVGQGVNTEAFF,TGCAGCGTTGGCCAGGGGGTGAACACTGAAGCTTTCTTT
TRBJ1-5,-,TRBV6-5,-,CASRIYWGSKAQHF,TGTGCCAGCAGGATCTATTGGGGGAGTAAAGCCCAGCATTTT
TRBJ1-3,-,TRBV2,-,CASSEVDVRLLSGNTIYF,TGTGCCAGCAGTGAAGTGGATGTTCGGCTCCTCTCTGGAAACACCATATATTTT
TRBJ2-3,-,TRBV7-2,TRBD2,CASSSWGGSTDTQYF,TGTGCCAGCAGCTCGTGGGGGGGGAGCACAGATACGCAGTATTTT
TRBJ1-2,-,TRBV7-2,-,CASSLVGGNPNYGYTF,TGTGCCAGCAGCTTAGTTGGAGGGAACCCTAACTATGGCTACACCTTC
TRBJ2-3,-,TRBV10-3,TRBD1,CAIGQTGQGADTQYF,TGTGCCATCGGACAGACGGGACAGGGAGCAGATACGCAGTATTTT
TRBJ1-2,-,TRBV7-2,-,CAGRDPTQNYGYTF,TGTGCCGGGAGAGACCCGACACAAAACTATGGCTACACCTTC
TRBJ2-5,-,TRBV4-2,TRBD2,CASGQGTSGGPYQETQYF,TGTGCCAGCGGCCAAGGGACTAGCGGGGGGCCGTACCAAGAGACCCAGTACTTC
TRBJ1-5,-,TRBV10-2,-,CASRETSGGNQPQHF,TGCGCCAGCAGAGAGACAAGCGGAGGCAATCAGCCCCAGCATTTT